The 21 T cell receptor beta chains below come from one sample, sequenced in a study of tumor T cells in aggressive B-cell lymphoma. Profiling relied on immunoSEQ multiplex PCR, and the TCRdb table lists in-frame clones only, not all of them. The sample lists about 3,500 clones, approximately 93% occurring once. Sequencing input: tumor tissue. All receptors derive from an adult with diffuse large B cell lymphoma.

The chain recombines TRBV5-1 with TRBJ2-3; D is undetermined. The ends were cut back, 1 base at V and 0 bases at J, with 6 bases in the middle. CDR3 length equals 14 residues. Germline CDR1 SGHRS, CDR2 YFSETQ. The CDR3 region is CASSLMSSTDTQYF. The CDR3 region has the DNA TGCGCCAGCAGCTTGATGTCTAGCACAGATACGCAGTATTTT.

The CDR3 coding sequence is TGTGCCAGCAGCTTCCGCACTGGTAGCTCCTACAATGAGCAGTTCTTC. It translates to CASSFRTGSSYNEQFF. The rearrangement uses TRBV7-8 and TRBJ2-1; no reliable D call. The CDR3 contains 16 residues. Between the trimmed V and J ends, which lost 3 bases and 0 bases, there was a span of 12 bases. Germline V lookup: CDR1 SGHVS, CDR2 FQNEAQ.

This clone was recorded once. The rearrangement uses TRBV7-9 and TRBJ2-1; a possible D gene is TRBD2 (6 bases). The CDR3 totals 15 residues. V was clipped by 2 bases and J by 4 bases, with 12 bases between them. CDR1 and CDR2 (germline): SEHNR, FQNEAQ (reference sequence). CDR3 sequence reads: CASSLRLARYNEQFF. The DNA of the CDR3 is TGTGCCAGCAGCTTACGGCTAGCGCGTTACAATGAGCAGTTCTTC.

The chain couples TRBV5-1 to TRBJ2-4, with D perhaps TRBD2 (5 bases). V lost 4 bases to trimming and J lost 0 bases, with 11 bases between them. Germline loops: CDR1 SGHRS, CDR2 YFSETQ. CDR3 size: 15 residues. CDR3 nucleotide sequence: TGCGCCAGCAGCCATTGGGGAGTAGCCAAAAACATTCAGTACTTC. It is translated as CASSHWGVAKNIQYF.

The chain links TRBV4-1 to TRBJ2-1; 8 bases align to TRBD2. The CDR3 loop spans 15 amino acids. With 2 bases clipped from V and 2 bases from J, the junction kept 2 bases outside the gene matches. Germline lookup yields CDR1 MGHRA and CDR2 YSYEKL. This CDR3 is CASSQPGLAYNEQFF. The CDR3 coding sequence is TGCGCCAGCAGCCAACCGGGACTAGCCTACAATGAGCAGTTCTTC.

The rearrangement joins TRBV6-1 to TRBJ2-7, with 10 bases lining up with TRBD1. The germline gives CDR1 MNHNS, CDR2 SASEGT. The length of the CDR3 is 15 residues. Trimming at V came to 4 bases and at J to 0 bases, leaving 3 bases not matched to a gene. CDR3 in DNA: TGTGCCAGCAGTGCGGACAGGGGGTACTCCTACGAGCAGTACTTC. It specifies CASSADRGYSYEQYF.

The J gene is TRBJ1-1, the V gene TRBV21-1; the D call of TRBD1 is as the table states it, not checked on the DNA. TRBV21-1 is termed a pseudogene. CDR3 length: 17 residues. In nucleotides, the CDR3 is TGTGCCAGCAGCAACCGGGACACGACCGAATCGAACACTGAAGCTTTCTTT. It is translated as CASSNRDTTESNTEAFF.

The chain combines TRBV25-1 with TRBJ2-2; D is possibly TRBD2 (6 bases). The germline CDR1 and CDR2 sequences are MGHDK and SYGVNS. The V and J ends lost 6 bases and 4 bases respectively, with 9 bases between them. The CDR3 contains 13 residues. This CDR3 reads CASRRAGTGELFF. CDR3 DNA sequence: TGTGCCAGCAGGAGAGCGGGCACCGGGGAGCTGTTTTTT.

The rearrangement uses TRBV7-9 and TRBJ1-2; 11 bases map to TRBD1. In germline, CDR1 is SEHNR, CDR2 FQNEAQ (reference sequence). The CDR3 length is 17 residues. V trimming: 3 bases; J trimming: 5 bases; junction bases outside the gene matches: 11. The CDR3 DNA reads TGTGCCAGCAGCTTCCCCGGGGGACAGGGGGAGTTTTATGGCTACACCTTC. This sequence encodes CASSFPGGQGEFYGYTF.

This clone was detected once. V and J are TRBV20-1 and TRBJ2-1, with D perhaps matching TRBD2 (6 bases). This CDR3 has 11 residues. The ends were cut back, 7 bases at V and 7 bases at J, with 11 bases in the middle. CDR1 and CDR2 (germline): DFQATT, SNEGSKA (reference sequence). The CDR3: CSVERENEQFF. The CDR3 DNA follows: TGCAGTGTTGAACGGGAGAATGAGCAGTTCTTC.

This clone is a singleton in its sample. V is TRBV11-1 and J is TRBJ1-2; 7 nucleotides match TRBD1. J lost 3 bases, V lost 7 bases, and 8 bases had no gene match. The CDR3 contains 14 residues. CDR1 and CDR2 (germline): SGHAT, FQDESV (reference sequence). The CDR3 reads CASTFFDRDYGYTF. DNA of the CDR3: TGTGCCAGCACCTTTTTCGACAGGGACTATGGCTACACCTTC.

In this sample, this clone turned up once. The chain uses TRBV10-1 and TRBJ1-5; 8 bases are shared with TRBD1. CDR3 length: 15 residues. CDR1 and CDR2 from the germline V gene are WNHNN and SYGVQD (reference sequence). The J segment lost 5 bases and the V segment lost 0 bases, leaving 3 bases of the junction unmatched. The CDR3 DNA sequence: TGCGCCAGCAGTGAGTCATCAGGGGGCGATCAGCCCCAGCATTTT. It is translated as CASSESSGGDQPQHF.

The V and J genes are TRBV30 and TRBJ2-3; 10 nucleotides line up with TRBD2. CDR3 size: 16 residues. Germline values: CDR1 GTSNPN, CDR2 SVGIG (reference sequence). V was clipped by 4 bases and J by 1 base; unmatched bases: 8. CDR3 residues: CAWTLGTSVGTDTQYF. DNA for the CDR3: TGTGCCTGGACGCTTGGGACTAGCGTTGGCACAGATACGCAGTATTTT. The variable domain in full, with the rest retrieved from reference TRBV30 and TRBJ2-3, is SQTIHQWPATLVQPVGSPLSLECTVEGTSNPNLYWYRQAAGRGLQLLFYSVGIGQISSEVPQNLSASRPQDRQFILSSKKLLLSDSGFYLCAWTLGTSVGTDTQYFGPGTRLTVL.

The CDR3 spells CASSFRTSGRNEQFF. The CDR3 region has the DNA TGTGCCAGCAGCTTTCGGACTAGCGGGAGAAATGAGCAGTTCTTC. The chain carries TRBV11-2 and TRBJ2-1; 13 bases align to TRBD2. The trim removed 3 bases at V and 7 bases at J, leaving 3 bases unmatched. Germline-derived CDR1 and CDR2 are SGHAT and FQNNGV. The CDR3 extends over 15 amino acids.

V usage is TRBV5-1 and J usage is TRBJ1-1; 7 bases are a match to TRBD1. The CDR3 sequence is 13 residues long. The germline V gene encodes CDR1 SGHRS and CDR2 YFSETQ. V was pared by 0 bases and J by 10 bases, with 6 bases of the junction left unmatched. Here the CDR3 reads CASSLAGTALAFF. The CDR3 coding sequence is TGCGCCAGCAGCTTGGCTGGGACAGCCCTAGCTTTCTTT.

The gene calls are TRBV27 and TRBJ1-2; 9 positions agree with TRBD1. CDR1 is MNHEY and CDR2 is SMNVEV in the germline V gene (reference sequence). J was trimmed by 6 bases and V by 8 bases; bases with no gene match: 7. This CDR3 is built from 13 residues. The CDR3 coding sequence is TGTGCCAGCTCTAGACAGGGGGAGGATGGCTACACCTTC. This sequence encodes CASSRQGEDGYTF.

J is TRBJ1-2 and V is TRBV4-1; D not resolved. V lost 0 bases, J lost 4 bases, and 3 bases lay in between. The CDR3 contains 12 residues. Germline values: CDR1 MGHRA, CDR2 YSYEKL. The CDR3 reads CASSQDGYGYTF. The CDR3 DNA reads TGCGCCAGCAGCCAAGACGGCTATGGCTACACCTTC.

The chain employs TRBV27 and TRBJ1-4; 7 nucleotides match TRBD1. Germline CDR1 reads MNHEY; CDR2 reads SMNVEV (reference sequence). This CDR3 comprises 16 residues. V was clipped by 1 base and J by 4 bases; unmatched bases: 6. The CDR3 DNA sequence: TGTGCCAGCAGTTTATTTCCGGGACAGCTTAATGAAAAACTGTTTTTT. Its protein product is CASSLFPGQLNEKLFF.

The chain is built from TRBV19 and TRBJ2-1; maybe TRBD2 (6 bases). The V end was cut by 10 bases, the J end by 3 bases, with 16 bases between. Germline V gives CDR1 LNHDA, CDR2 SQIVND (reference sequence). CDR3 length: 14 residues. The CDR3 sequence is CATDRGIDYNEQFF. The CDR3 region has the DNA TGTGCCACCGACCGGGGGATAGACTACAATGAGCAGTTCTTC.

The chain combines TRBV4-1 with TRBJ2-1; 8 bases fit TRBD2. The CDR3 is 16 residues long. The germline CDR1 and CDR2 sequences are MGHRA and YSYEKL. V shed 4 bases, J shed 3 bases, and the junction held 8 bases outside the gene matches. CDR3 residues: CASSPTPAGVYNEQFF. The CDR3 nucleotides are TGCGCCAGCAGCCCGACCCCAGCGGGGGTCTACAATGAGCAGTTCTTC.

This rearrangement joins TRBV29-1 to TRBJ1-1; D uncertain. V was cut by 3 bases and J by 6 bases, with 14 bases left in between. The CDR3 consists of 13 residues. Looked up from germline, CDR1 is SQVTM and CDR2 is ANQGSEA. The CDR3 DNA is TGCAGCGTTGAGAGGAGGGTTTCAGCTGAAGCTTTCTTT. This encodes CSVERRVSAEAFF. Full variable domain (remainder filled in from reference TRBV29-1 and TRBJ1-1): SAVISQKPSRDICQRGTSLTIQCQVDSQVTMMFWYRQQPGQSLTLIATANQGSEATYESGFVIDKFPISRPNLTFSTLTVSNMSPEDSSIYLCSVERRVSAEAFFGQGTRLTVV.